The subject of this entry is one T cell receptor (beta chain). The source of the sample is a study of blood T cell repertoires in COVID-19. The repertoire was sequenced with immunoSEQ multiplex PCR; TCRdb's copy has only in-frame clones and lacks some. Of hundreds of thousands of clones in the sample, about 93% were seen once. Trimming took off 0 bases at V and 1 base at J, with 9 bases between the two ends. The CDR3 length is 15 residues. Germline V gene sequence: CDR1 SGDLS, CDR2 YYNGEE. The source is a man in his 60s with COVID-19, enrolled during active disease. This sequence joins TRBV9 and TRBJ2-3; D is possibly TRBD2 (5 bases). Sample: peripheral blood. The CDR3 DNA sequence: TGTGCCAGCAGCGTAGGATTCGGGGGCACAGATACGCAGTATTTT. Translated, it gives CASSVGFGGTDTQYF.